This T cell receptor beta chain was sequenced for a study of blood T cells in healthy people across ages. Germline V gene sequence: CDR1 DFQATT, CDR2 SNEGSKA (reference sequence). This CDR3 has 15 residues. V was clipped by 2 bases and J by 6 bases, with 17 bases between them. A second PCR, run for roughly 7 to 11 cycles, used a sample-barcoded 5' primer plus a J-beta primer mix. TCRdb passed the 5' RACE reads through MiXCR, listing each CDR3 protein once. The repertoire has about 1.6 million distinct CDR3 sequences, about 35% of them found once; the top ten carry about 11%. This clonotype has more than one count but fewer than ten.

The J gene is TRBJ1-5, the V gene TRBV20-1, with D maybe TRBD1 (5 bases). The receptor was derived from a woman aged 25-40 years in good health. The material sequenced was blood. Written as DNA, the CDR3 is TGCAGTGCTAGAAGAGGGGACCGCGCGGGTCAGCCCCAGCATTTT. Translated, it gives CSARRGDRAGQPQHF.